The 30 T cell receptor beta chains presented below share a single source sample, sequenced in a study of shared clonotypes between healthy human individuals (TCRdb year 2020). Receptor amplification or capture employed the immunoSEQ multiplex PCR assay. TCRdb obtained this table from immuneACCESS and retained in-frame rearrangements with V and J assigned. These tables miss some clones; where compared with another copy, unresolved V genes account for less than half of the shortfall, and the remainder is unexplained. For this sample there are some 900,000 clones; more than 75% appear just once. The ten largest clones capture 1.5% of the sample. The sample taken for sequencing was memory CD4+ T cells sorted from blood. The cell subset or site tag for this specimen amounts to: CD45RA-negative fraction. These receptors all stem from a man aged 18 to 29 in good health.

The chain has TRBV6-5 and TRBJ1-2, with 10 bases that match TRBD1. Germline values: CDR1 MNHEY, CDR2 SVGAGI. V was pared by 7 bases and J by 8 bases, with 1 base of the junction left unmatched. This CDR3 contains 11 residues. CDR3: CASTGQGGYTF. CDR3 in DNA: TGTGCCAGCACGGGACAGGGGGGCTACACCTTC.

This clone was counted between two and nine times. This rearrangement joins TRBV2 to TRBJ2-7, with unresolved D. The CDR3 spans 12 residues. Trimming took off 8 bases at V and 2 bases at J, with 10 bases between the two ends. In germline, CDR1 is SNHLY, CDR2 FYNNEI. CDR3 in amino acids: CASGILAYEQYF. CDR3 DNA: TGTGCCAGCGGGATTTTAGCCTACGAGCAGTACTTC.

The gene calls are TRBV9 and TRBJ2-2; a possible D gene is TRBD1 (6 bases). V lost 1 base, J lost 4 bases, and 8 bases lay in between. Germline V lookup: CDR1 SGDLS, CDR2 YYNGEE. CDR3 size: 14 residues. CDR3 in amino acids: CASSVLGGTGELFF. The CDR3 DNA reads TGTGCCAGCAGCGTATTAGGGGGCACCGGGGAGCTGTTTTTT.

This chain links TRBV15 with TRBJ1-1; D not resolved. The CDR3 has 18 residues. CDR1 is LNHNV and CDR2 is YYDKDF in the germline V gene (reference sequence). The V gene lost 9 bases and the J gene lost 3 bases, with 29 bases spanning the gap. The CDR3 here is CATGSIGQNKRGDTEAFF. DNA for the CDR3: TGTGCCACGGGGTCAATTGGTCAAAACAAACGAGGAGACACTGAAGCTTTCTTT.

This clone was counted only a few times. CDR3 in DNA: TGTGCCGCTGGGGGGGGACCAGGCGATGGCTACACCTTC. It is translated as CAAGGGPGDGYTF. The chain combines TRBV10-3 with TRBJ1-2; possible D gene TRBD1, 5 bases. Germline-derived CDR1 and CDR2 are ENHRY and SYGVKD. This CDR3 comprises 13 residues. Trimming pared 11 bases from V and 6 bases from J, leaving 19 bases between.

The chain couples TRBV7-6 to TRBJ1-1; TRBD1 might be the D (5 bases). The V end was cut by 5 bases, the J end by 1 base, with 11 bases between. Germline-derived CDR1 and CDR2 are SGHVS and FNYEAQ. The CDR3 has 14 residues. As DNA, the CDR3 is TGTGCCAGCAGCCCGATCGGGGGGAACACTGAAGCTTTCTTT. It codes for CASSPIGGNTEAFF.

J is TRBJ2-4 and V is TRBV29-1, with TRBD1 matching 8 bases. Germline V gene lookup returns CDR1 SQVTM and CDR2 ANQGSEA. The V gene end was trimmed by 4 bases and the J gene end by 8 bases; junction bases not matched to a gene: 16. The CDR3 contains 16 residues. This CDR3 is CSVAIGSDRAEDIQYF. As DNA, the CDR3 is TGCAGCGTTGCCATCGGTTCGGACAGGGCGGAGGACATTCAGTACTTC.

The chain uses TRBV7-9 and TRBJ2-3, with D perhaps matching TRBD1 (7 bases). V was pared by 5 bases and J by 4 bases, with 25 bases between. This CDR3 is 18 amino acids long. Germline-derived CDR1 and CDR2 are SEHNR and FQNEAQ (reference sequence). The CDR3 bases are TGTGCCAGCAGCCGGGAGTGGGGAGACAGGGTTTCCCCAGATACGCAGTATTTT. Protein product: CASSREWGDRVSPDTQYF.

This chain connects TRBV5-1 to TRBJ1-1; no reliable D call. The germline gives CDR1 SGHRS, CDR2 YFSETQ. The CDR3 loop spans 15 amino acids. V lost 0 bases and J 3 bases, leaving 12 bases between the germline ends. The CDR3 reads CASSLVLGADTEAFF. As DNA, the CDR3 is TGCGCCAGCAGCTTGGTTTTGGGCGCGGACACTGAAGCTTTCTTT.

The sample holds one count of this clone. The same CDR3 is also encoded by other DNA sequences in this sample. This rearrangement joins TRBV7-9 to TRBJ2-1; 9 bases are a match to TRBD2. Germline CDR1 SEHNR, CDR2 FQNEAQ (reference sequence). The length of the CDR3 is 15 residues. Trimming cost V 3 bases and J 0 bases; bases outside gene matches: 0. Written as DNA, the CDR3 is TGTGCCAGCAGCTTTAGCGGGAGCTCCTACAATGAGCAGTTCTTC. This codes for CASSFSGSSYNEQFF.

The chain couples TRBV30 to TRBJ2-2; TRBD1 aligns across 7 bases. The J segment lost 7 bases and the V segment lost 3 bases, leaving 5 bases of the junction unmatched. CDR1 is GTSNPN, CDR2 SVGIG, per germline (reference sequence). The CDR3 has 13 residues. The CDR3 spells CAWRTGFIGELFF. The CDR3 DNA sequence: TGTGCCTGGAGGACAGGGTTCATCGGGGAGCTGTTTTTT.

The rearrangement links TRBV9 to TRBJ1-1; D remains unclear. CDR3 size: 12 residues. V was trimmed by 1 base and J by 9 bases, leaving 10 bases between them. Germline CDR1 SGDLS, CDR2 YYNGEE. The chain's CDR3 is CASSVQKDKAFF. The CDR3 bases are TGTGCCAGCAGCGTACAGAAAGATAAAGCTTTCTTT.

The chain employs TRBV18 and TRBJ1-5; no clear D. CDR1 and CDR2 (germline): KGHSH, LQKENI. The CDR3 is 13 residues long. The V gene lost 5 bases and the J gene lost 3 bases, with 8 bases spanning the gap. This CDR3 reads CASSENINQPQHF. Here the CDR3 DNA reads TGTGCCAGCTCAGAGAATATCAATCAGCCCCAGCATTTT. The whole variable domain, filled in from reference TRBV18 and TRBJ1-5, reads NAGVMQNPRHLVRRRGQEARLRCSPMKGHSHVYWYRQLPEEGLKFMVYLQKENIIDESGMPKERFSAEFPKEGPSILRIQQVVRGDSAAYFCASSENINQPQHFGDGTRLSIL.

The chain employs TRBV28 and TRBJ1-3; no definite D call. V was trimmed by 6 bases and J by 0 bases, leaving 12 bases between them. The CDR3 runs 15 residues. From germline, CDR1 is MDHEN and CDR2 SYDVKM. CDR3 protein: CASSSVPYSGNTIYF. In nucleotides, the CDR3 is TGTGCCAGCAGCTCCGTTCCGTACTCTGGAAACACCATATATTTT.

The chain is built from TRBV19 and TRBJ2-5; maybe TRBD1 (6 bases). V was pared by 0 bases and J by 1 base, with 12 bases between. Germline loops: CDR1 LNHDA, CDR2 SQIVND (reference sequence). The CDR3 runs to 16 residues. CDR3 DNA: TGTGCCAGTAGTATAGAGAAGGGGACACTCCAAGAGACCCAGTACTTC. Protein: CASSIEKGTLQETQYF.

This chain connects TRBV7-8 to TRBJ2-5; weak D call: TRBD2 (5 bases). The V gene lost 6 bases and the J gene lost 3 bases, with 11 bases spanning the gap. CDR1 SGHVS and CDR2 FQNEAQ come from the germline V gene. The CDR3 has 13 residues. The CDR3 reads CASSFGLKETQYF. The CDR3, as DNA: TGTGCCAGCAGTTTCGGACTTAAAGAGACCCAGTACTTC. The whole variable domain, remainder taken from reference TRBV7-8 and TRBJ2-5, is GAGVSQSPRYKVAKRGQDVALRCDPISGHVSLFWYQQALGQGPEFLTYFQNEAQLDKSGLPSDRFFAERPEGSVSTLKIQRTQQEDSAVYLCASSFGLKETQYFGPGTRLLVL.

The CDR3 DNA follows: TGCGCCAGCAGCCTCGCCCCGGACAGGGAAGAGACCCAGTACTTC. This encodes CASSLAPDREETQYF. The genes are TRBV5-1 and TRBJ2-5; TRBD1 matches at 8 bases. Germline values: CDR1 SGHRS, CDR2 YFSETQ. V lost 4 bases, J lost 3 bases, and 8 bases stayed unmatched. The CDR3 runs 15 residues. Full variable domain (rest looked up from reference TRBV5-1 and TRBJ2-5): KAGVTQTPRYLIKTRGQQVTLSCSPISGHRSVSWYQQTPGQGLQFLFEYFSETQRNKGNFPGRFSGRQFSNSRSEMNVSTLELGDSALYLCASSLAPDREETQYFGPGTRLLVL.

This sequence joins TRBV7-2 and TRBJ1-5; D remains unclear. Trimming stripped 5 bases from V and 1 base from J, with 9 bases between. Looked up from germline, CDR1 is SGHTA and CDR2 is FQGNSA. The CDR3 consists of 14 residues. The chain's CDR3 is CASSAFQSNQPQHF. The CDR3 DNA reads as TGTGCCAGCAGCGCGTTTCAAAGCAATCAGCCCCAGCATTTT.

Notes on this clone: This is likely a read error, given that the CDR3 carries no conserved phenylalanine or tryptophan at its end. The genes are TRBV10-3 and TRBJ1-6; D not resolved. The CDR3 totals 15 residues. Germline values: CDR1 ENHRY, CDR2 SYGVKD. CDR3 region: CASSYPISRGSPLHL. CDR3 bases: TGTGCCAGCAGTTACCCCATCTCTCGTGGGTCACCCCTCCACCTT.

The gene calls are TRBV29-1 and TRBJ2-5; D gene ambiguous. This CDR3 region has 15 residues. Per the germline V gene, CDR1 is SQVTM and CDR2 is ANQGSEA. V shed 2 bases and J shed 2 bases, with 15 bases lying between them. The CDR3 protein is CSVEPTLKSQETQYF. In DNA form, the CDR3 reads TGCAGCGTTGAACCGACGTTGAAATCACAAGAGACCCAGTACTTC.

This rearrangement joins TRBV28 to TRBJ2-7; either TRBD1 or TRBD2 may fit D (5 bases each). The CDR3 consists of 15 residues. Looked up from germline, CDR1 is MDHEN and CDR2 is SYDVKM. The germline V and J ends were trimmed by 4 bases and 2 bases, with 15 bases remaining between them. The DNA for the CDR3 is TGTGCCAGCAGTTACACCGGGACCCCGACCTACGAGCAGTACTTC. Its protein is CASSYTGTPTYEQYF.

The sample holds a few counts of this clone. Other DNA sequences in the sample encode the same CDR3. The CDR3 bases are TGCAGCGTCGAACAGGGAAACACCATATATTTT. This gives the protein CSVEQGNTIYF. This chain uses TRBV29-1 with TRBJ1-3; no reliable D call. CDR1 and CDR2 (germline): SQVTM, ANQGSEA. The V end lost 6 bases, the J end lost 4 bases, and 7 bases lay between the germline ends. CDR3 size: 11 residues.

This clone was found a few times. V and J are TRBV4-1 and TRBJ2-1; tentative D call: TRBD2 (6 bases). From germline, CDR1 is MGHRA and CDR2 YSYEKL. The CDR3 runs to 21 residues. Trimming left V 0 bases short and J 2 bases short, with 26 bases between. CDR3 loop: CASSQDLSVLGGITPYNEQFF. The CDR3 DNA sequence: TGCGCCAGCAGCCAAGATCTATCCGTTTTGGGCGGGATAACCCCCTACAATGAGCAGTTCTTC.

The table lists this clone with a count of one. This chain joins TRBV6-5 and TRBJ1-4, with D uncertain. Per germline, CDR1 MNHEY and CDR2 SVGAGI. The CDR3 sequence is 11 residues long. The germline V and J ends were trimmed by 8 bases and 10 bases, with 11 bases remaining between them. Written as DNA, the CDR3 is TGTGCCAGCCGCTTTGGTAGAAAACTGTTTTTT. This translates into CASRFGRKLFF.

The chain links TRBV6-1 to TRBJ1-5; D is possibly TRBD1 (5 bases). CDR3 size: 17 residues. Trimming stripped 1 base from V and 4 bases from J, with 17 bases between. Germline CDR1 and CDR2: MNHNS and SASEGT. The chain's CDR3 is CASSEVGTALPNQPQHF. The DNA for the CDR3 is TGTGCCAGCAGTGAAGTCGGGACGGCTCTTCCGAATCAGCCCCAGCATTTT.

CDR3 protein: CASSFQRPTVETQYF. The CDR3 DNA follows: TGTGCCAGCAGTTTCCAGCGCCCGACTGTGGAGACCCAGTACTTC. This chain joins TRBV27 and TRBJ2-5; D is ambiguous. This CDR3 spans 15 amino acids. Trimming removed 3 bases from V and 5 bases from J, with 16 bases in between. The germline V gene has CDR1 MNHEY and CDR2 SMNVEV (reference sequence).

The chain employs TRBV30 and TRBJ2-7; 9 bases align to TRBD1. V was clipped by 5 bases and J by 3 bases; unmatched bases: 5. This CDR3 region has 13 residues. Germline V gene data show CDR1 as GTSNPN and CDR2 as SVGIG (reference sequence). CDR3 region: CAWAGTGYYEQYF. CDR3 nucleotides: TGTGCCTGGGCCGGGACAGGGTACTACGAGCAGTACTTC. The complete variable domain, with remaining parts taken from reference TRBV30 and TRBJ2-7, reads SQTIHQWPATLVQPVGSPLSLECTVEGTSNPNLYWYRQAAGRGLQLLFYSVGIGQISSEVPQNLSASRPQDRQFILSSKKLLLSDSGFYLCAWAGTGYYEQYFGPGTRLTVT.

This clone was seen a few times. CDR3 sequence reads: CATGTSGDSGANVLTF. CDR3 DNA sequence: TGTGCCACCGGGACTAGCGGGGACTCTGGGGCCAACGTCCTGACTTTC. This chain connects TRBV10-3 to TRBJ2-6; 13 positions match TRBD2. Unmatched junction bases numbered 3, after V lost 10 bases and J lost 0 bases. The CDR3 length is 16 residues. Germline values: CDR1 ENHRY, CDR2 SYGVKD.

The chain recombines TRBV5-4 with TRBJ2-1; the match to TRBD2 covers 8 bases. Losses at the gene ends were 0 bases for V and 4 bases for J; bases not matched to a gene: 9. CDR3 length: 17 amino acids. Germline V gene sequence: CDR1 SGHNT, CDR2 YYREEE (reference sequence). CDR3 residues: CASSLGTSSFFYNEQFF. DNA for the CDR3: TGTGCCAGCAGCTTGGGGACTAGCTCTTTCTTTTACAATGAGCAGTTCTTC.

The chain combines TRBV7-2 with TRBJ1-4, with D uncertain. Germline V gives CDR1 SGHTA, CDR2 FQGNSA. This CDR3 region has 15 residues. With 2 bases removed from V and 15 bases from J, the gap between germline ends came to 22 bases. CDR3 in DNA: TGTGCCAGCAGCTTAATTCCGCTGGTGGTAGGGAATATGTTTTTT. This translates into CASSLIPLVVGNMFF.